These T cell receptor beta chains were read from a single sample in a study of blood T cell repertoires in COVID-19. Clones were read by immunoSEQ multiplex PCR, and TCRdb kept only the in-frame ones, dropping some. Among 70,000 to 75,000 clones, roughly 80% were seen once, and the ten largest hold more than 4.5%. Sequencing was carried out using peripheral blood. All receptors come from a woman older than 75 with active or convalescent COVID-19. Both conserved end residues are part of each CDR3. A D gene is named only where the DNA matches it firmly. Rows may omit the clone size; those that give it use once, few, many or a size class.

d_call: -; v_call: TRBV2; j_call: TRBJ1-1; clone_size: -; cdr3_aa: CASSEIRRSRTEAFF; cdr3_nt: TGTGCCAGCAGTGAAATCCGCCGATCTAGGACTGAAGCTTTCTTT
d_call: -; v_call: TRBV11-2; j_call: TRBJ2-7; clone_size: -; cdr3_aa: CASSQSPYMGPALGEQYF; cdr3_nt: TGTGCCAGCAGCCAGTCCCCATACATGGGGCCGGCTTTGGGCGAGCAGTACTTC
d_call: -; v_call: TRBV19; j_call: TRBJ2-7; clone_size: few; cdr3_aa: CASSQGHEQYF; cdr3_nt: TGTGCCAGTAGCCAGGGCCACGAGCAGTACTTC
d_call: -; v_call: TRBV9; j_call: TRBJ1-5; clone_size: few; cdr3_aa: CASSEGYGNQPQHF; cdr3_nt: TGTGCCAGCAGCGAGGGGTATGGCAATCAGCCCCAGCATTTT
d_call: TRBD1; v_call: TRBV4-1; j_call: TRBJ2-3; clone_size: few; cdr3_aa: CASSQGPGQPSTDTQYF; cdr3_nt: TGCGCCAGCAGCCAAGGGCCGGGACAGCCCAGCACAGATACGCAGTATTTT
d_call: TRBD1; v_call: TRBV30; j_call: TRBJ1-2; clone_size: -; cdr3_aa: CAWSDRGPGGYTF; cdr3_nt: TGTGCCTGGAGTGACAGGGGTCCAGGGGGCTACACCTTC
d_call: -; v_call: TRBV19; j_call: TRBJ2-7; clone_size: -; cdr3_aa: CASSISTRDEQYF; cdr3_nt: TGTGCCAGTAGCATATCCACCCGGGACGAGCAGTACTTC
d_call: TRBD1; v_call: TRBV18; j_call: TRBJ1-5; clone_size: -; cdr3_aa: CASSQGQVNQPQHF; cdr3_nt: TGTGCCAGCTCCCAAGGACAGGTCAATCAGCCCCAGCATTTT
d_call: -; v_call: TRBV5-6; j_call: TRBJ1-2; clone_size: -; cdr3_aa: CASSLSRYGYTF; cdr3_nt: TGTGCCAGCAGCTTGAGCCGCTATGGCTACACCTTC
d_call: -; v_call: TRBV16; j_call: TRBJ2-5; clone_size: -; cdr3_aa: CASSLDRPQETQYF; cdr3_nt: TGTGCCAGCAGCCTCGACAGGCCGCAAGAGACCCAGTACTTC
d_call: -; v_call: TRBV6-5; j_call: TRBJ1-2; clone_size: -; cdr3_aa: CASSYLGAGNYGYTF; cdr3_nt: TGTGCCAGCAGTTACTTGGGGGCTGGAAACTATGGCTACACCTTC
d_call: TRBD2; v_call: TRBV4-3; j_call: TRBJ2-7; clone_size: -; cdr3_aa: CASSPFGLAAGEQYF; cdr3_nt: TGCGCCAGCAGTCCTTTTGGACTAGCGGCCGGCGAGCAGTACTTC
d_call: -; v_call: TRBV16; j_call: TRBJ1-1; clone_size: -; cdr3_aa: CASSPLWGRDTEAFF; cdr3_nt: TGTGCCAGCAGCCCCCTTTGGGGGAGGGACACTGAAGCTTTCTTT
d_call: -; v_call: TRBV6-4; j_call: TRBJ1-6; clone_size: once; cdr3_aa: CASSQGVSSPLHF; cdr3_nt: TGTGCCAGCAGTCAAGGAGTGAGTTCACCCCTCCACTTT
d_call: -; v_call: TRBV7-2; j_call: TRBJ2-7; clone_size: -; cdr3_aa: CASSLRPQGTVEQYF; cdr3_nt: TGTGCCAGCAGCTTAAGGCCTCAGGGAACGGTCGAGCAGTACTTC